These 3 T cell receptor beta chains were all obtained from the same sample, sequenced in a study of liver allograft versus peripheral blood T cells. Turning to the study itself: Transplanted-liver T cell receptor repertoires were compared with recipients' peripheral blood repertoires.

TCRdb reanalysed the reads using MiXCR and keeps one entry per CDR3 protein. The sample carries approximately 3,700 distinct CDR3 sequences, approximately 16% recorded once. The origin of the receptors is a human patient who had a liver transplant. Certain T cells may be donor cells from the graft.

By share of the sample, this clonotype is medium-sized. The genes are TRBV24-1 and TRBJ2-3; the match to TRBD1 covers 8 bases. The CDR3 has 14 amino acids. CDR1 is KGHDR, CDR2 SFDVKD, per germline. The junction had 6 bases not matched to a gene; V was cut back by 7 bases and J by 4 bases. The CDR3 is CATSGQGRADTQYF. In DNA, the CDR3 is TGTGCCACCAGCGGACAGGGAAGGGCAGATACGCAGTATTTT.

In its sample, this clonotype ranks as medium-sized. The chain is built from TRBV25-1 and TRBJ1-2; D uncertain. The length of the CDR3 is 14 residues. Germline CDR1 reads MGHDK; CDR2 reads SYGVNS. V lost 0 bases, J lost 2 bases, and 7 bases lay in between. CDR3 coding DNA: TGTGCCAGCAGTGAATATCACGGGAACTATGGCTACACCTTC. It is translated as CASSEYHGNYGYTF.

By proportion, this clonotype is medium-sized. V usage is TRBV29-1 and J usage is TRBJ2-2, with D hard to call. The V end was cut by 5 bases, the J end by 6 bases, with 7 bases between. Germline CDR1 and CDR2: SQVTM and ANQGSEA. The CDR3 runs to 11 residues. This CDR3 is CSVWGSGELFF. CDR3 sequence (DNA): TGCAGCGTTTGGGGATCCGGGGAGCTGTTTTTT.